The clone carrying this T cell receptor beta chain was observed many times. The data originate from a study of T-cell memory formation after mild COVID-19. Study-level information: TCR clusters mostly belonged to single donors.

The CDR3 covers 14 residues. Deletions cut 5 bases from V and 7 bases from J, with 17 bases between. CDR1 is DFQATT, CDR2 SNEGSKA, per germline (reference sequence). TCRdb re-derived calls from the 5' RACE reads in MiXCR, one entry per CDR3 protein. This table holds roughly 480,000 distinct CDR3 sequences, approximately 25% found once. This sequence was found in an adult woman who had mild COVID-19 (a few samples of this study predate the infection). Cell type and time point are not known. The sequencing input was PBMCs or a T cell subset sorted from them (not recorded which). J is TRBJ2-2 and V is TRBV20-1, with D perhaps matching TRBD1 (5 bases). The CDR3 reads CSAPIPGFHGELFF. CDR3 in DNA: TGCAGTGCTCCCATACCAGGGTTTCACGGGGAGCTGTTTTTT.